This record looks at one TCR beta chain sequence and its context. The record originates from a study of technical replicates of blood from several donors. The data were produced by immunoSEQ multiplex PCR, yet TCRdb's version contains in-frame clones alone and is incomplete. Here the sample spans about 14,000 clones, roughly 80% being singletons. Trimming took off 3 bases at V and 1 base at J, with 6 bases between the two ends. The CDR3 spans 13 residues. In germline, CDR1 is SGHNT, CDR2 YENEEA. This sequence was found in a human donor in good health. V usage is TRBV11-3 and J usage is TRBJ1-1; unclear D gene. The sample taken for sequencing was PBMCs. The CDR3 protein is CASSFSGNTEAFF. The CDR3 nucleotides are TGTGCCAGCAGCTTTTCAGGGAACACTGAAGCTTTCTTT.